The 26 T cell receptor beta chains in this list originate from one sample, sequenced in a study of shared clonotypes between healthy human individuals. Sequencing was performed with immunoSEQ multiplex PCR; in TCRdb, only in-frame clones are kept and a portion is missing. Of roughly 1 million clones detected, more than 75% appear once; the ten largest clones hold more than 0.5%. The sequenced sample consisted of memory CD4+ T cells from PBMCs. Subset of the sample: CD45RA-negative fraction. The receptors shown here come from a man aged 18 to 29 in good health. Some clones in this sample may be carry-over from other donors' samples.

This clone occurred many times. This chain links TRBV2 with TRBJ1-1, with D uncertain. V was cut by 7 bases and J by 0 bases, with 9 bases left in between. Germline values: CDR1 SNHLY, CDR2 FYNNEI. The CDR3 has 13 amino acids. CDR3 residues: CASMRDMNTEAFF. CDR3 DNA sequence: TGTGCCAGCATGCGCGACATGAACACTGAAGCTTTCTTT. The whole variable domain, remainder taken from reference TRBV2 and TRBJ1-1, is EPEVTQTPSHQVTQMGQEVILRCVPISNHLYFYWYRQILGQKVEFLVSFYNNEISEKSEIFDDQFSVERPDGSNFTLKIRSTKLEDSAMYFCASMRDMNTEAFFGQGTRLTVV.

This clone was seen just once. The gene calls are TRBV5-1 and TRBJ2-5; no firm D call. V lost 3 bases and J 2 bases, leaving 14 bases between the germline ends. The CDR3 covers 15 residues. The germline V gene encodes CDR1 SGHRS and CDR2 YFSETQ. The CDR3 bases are TGCGCCAGCAGCTCGAATGTAGTCCGTCAAGAGACCCAGTACTTC. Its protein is CASSSNVVRQETQYF.

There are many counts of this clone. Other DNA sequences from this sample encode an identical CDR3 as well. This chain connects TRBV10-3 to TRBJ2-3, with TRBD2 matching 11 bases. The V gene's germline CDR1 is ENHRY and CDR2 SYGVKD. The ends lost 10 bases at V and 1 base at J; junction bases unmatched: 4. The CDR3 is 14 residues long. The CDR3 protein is CATGLAGRTDTQYF. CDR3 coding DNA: TGTGCCACCGGACTAGCGGGTCGCACAGATACGCAGTATTTT.

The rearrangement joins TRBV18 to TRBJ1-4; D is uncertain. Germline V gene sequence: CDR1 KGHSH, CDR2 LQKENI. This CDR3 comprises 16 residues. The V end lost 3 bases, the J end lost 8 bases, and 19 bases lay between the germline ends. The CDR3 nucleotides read TGTGCCAGCTCACCGCAAACCCGGGGTAAAGGAGAAAAACTGTTTTTT. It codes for CASSPQTRGKGEKLFF.

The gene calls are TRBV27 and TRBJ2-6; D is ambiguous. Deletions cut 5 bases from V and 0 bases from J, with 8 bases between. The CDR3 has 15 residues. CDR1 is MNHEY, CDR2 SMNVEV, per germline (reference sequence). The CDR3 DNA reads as TGTGCCAGCAGTCTCAGGAACTCTGGGGCCAACGTCCTGACTTTC. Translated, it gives CASSLRNSGANVLTF.

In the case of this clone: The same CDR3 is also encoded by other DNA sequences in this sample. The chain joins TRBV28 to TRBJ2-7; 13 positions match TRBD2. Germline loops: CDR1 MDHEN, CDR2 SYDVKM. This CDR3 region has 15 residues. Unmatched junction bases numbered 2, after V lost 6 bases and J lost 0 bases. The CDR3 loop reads CASRRTSGSSYEQYF. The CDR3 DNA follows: TGTGCCAGCAGGCGGACTAGCGGGAGCTCCTACGAGCAGTACTTC.

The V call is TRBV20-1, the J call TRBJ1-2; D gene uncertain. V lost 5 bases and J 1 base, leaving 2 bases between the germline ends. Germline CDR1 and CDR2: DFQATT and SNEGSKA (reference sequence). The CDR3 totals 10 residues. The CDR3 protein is CSAYNYGYTF. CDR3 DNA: TGCAGTGCTTATAACTATGGCTACACCTTC.

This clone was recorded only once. CDR3 nucleotides: TGTGCCAGCAGTAACCCCGGGACAAAGGGCATGGAGACCCAGTACTTC. Translation gives CASSNPGTKGMETQYF. This chain uses TRBV28 with TRBJ2-5; D is possibly TRBD1 (6 bases). The V end lost 5 bases, the J end lost 5 bases, and 21 bases lay between the germline ends. The CDR3 has 16 residues. CDR1 is MDHEN and CDR2 is SYDVKM in the germline V gene.

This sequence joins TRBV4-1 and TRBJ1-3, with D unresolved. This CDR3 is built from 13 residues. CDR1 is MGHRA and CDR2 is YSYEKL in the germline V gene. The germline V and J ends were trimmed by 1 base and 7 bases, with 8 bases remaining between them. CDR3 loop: CASSQVFPNTIYF. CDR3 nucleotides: TGCGCCAGCAGCCAAGTTTTCCCCAACACCATATATTTT.

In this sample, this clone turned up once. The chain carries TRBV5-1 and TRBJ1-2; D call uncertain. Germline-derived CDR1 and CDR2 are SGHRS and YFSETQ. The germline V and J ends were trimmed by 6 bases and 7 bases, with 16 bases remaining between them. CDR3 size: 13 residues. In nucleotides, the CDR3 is TGCGCCAGCACCACCGATGAGTCTGGTGGCTACACCTTC. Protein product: CASTTDESGGYTF. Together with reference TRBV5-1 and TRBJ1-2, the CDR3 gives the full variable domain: KAGVTQTPRYLIKTRGQQVTLSCSPISGHRSVSWYQQTPGQGLQFLFEYFSETQRNKGNFPGRFSGRQFSNSRSEMNVSTLELGDSALYLCASTTDESGGYTFGSGTRLTVV.

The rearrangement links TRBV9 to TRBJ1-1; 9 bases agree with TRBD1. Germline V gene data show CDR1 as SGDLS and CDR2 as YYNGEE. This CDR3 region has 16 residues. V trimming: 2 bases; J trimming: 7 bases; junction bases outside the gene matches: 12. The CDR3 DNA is TGTGCCAGCAGCGTCGGACAGGGGACTTCCTCCTTTGAAGCTTTCTTT. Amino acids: CASSVGQGTSSFEAFF.

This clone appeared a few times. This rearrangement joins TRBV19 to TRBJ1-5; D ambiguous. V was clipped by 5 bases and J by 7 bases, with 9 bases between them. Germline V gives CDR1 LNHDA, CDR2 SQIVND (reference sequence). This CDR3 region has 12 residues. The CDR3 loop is CASSPVSQPQHF. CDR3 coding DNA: TGTGCCAGTAGTCCGGTGAGCCAGCCCCAGCATTTT.

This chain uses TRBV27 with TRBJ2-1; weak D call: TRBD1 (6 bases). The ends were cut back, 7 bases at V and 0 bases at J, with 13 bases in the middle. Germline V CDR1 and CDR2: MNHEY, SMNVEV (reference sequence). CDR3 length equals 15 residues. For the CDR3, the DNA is TGTGCCAGCAAAATAGACAGGAGCTCCTACAATGAGCAGTTCTTC. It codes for CASKIDRSSYNEQFF.

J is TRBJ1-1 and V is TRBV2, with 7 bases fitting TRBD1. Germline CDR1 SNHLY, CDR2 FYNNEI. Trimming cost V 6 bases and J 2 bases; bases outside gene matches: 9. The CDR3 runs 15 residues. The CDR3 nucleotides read TGTGCCAGCAGGGACAGGACAGGACTCAACACTGAAGCTTTCTTT. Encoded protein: CASRDRTGLNTEAFF.

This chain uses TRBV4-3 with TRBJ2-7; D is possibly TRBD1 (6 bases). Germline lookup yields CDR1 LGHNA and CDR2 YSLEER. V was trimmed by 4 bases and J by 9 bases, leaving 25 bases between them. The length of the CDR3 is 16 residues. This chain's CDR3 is CASSLTGDSQGVGQYF. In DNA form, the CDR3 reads TGCGCCAGCAGCCTAACCGGAGATTCACAGGGTGTAGGGCAGTACTTC.

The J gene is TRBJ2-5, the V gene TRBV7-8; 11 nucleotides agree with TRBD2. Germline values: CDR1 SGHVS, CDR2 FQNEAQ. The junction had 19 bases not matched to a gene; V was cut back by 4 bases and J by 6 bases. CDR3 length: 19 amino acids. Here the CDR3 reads CASSSGTSGHPLYRQTQYF. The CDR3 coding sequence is TGTGCCAGCAGCTCCGGGACTAGCGGACACCCACTATACCGACAGACCCAGTACTTC.

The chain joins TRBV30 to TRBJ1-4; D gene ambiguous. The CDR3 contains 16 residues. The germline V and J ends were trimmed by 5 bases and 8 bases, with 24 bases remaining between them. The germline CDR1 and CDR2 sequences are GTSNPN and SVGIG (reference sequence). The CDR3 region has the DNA TGTGCCTGGGGTCCCCCGGATTCCCTAACCCCGGAAAAACTGTTTTTT. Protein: CAWGPPDSLTPEKLFF.

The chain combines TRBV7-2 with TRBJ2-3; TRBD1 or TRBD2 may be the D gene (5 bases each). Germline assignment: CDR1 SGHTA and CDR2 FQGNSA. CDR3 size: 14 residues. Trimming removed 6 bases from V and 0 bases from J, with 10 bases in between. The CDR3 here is CASRGRTSTDTQYF. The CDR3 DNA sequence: TGTGCCAGCAGGGGGCGGACTAGCACAGATACGCAGTATTTT.

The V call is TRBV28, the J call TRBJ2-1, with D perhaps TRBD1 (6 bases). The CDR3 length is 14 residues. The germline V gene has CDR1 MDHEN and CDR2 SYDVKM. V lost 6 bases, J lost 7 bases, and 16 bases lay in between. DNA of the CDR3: TGTGCCAGCAGGAGACCGGGGACAAAGAATGAGCAGTTCTTC. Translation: CASRRPGTKNEQFF.

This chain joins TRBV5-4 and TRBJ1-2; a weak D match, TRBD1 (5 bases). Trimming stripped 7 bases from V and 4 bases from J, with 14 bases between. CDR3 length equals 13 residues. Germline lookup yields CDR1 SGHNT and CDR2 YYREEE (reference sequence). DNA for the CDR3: TGTGCCAGCTATGCGGGACGGACCTATGGCTACACCTTC. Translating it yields CASYAGRTYGYTF.

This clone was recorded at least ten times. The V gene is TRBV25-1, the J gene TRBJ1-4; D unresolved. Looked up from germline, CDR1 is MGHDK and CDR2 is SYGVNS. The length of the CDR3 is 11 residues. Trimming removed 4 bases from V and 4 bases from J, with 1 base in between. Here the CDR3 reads CASSVNEKLFF. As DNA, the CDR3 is TGTGCCAGCAGTGTTAATGAAAAACTGTTTTTT.

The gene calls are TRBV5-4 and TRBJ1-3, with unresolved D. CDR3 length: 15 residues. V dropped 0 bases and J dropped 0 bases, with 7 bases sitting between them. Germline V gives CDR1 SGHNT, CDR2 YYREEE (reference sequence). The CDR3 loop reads CASSLGISSGNTIYF. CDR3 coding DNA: TGTGCCAGCAGCTTGGGCATCAGCTCTGGAAACACCATATATTTT.

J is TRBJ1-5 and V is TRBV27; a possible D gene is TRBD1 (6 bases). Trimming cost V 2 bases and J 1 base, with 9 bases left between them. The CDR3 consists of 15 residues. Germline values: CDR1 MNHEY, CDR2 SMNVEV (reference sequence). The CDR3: CASSLNQGSNQPQHF. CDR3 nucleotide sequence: TGTGCCAGCAGTTTAAACCAGGGGAGCAATCAGCCCCAGCATTTT.

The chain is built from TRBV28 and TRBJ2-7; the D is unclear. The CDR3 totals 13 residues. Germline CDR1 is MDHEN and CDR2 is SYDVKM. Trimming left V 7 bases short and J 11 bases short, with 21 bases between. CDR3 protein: CASTTSRGGIKYF. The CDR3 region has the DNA TGTGCCAGCACCACATCGCGAGGCGGCATCAAGTACTTC.

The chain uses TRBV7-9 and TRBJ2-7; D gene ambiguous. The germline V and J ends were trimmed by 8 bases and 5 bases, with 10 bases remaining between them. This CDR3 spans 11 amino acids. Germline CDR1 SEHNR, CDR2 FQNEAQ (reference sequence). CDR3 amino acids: CASGRIDEQYF. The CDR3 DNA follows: TGTGCCAGCGGGCGGATTGACGAGCAGTACTTC.

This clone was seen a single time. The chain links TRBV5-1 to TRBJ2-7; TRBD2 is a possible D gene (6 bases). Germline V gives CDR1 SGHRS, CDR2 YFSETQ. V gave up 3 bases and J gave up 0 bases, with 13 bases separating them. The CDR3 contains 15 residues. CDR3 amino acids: CASSSGLLNSYEQYF. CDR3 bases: TGCGCCAGCAGCTCGGGACTTCTGAACTCCTACGAGCAGTACTTC.